Listed below are T cell receptor beta chains from one sample, sequenced in a study of T cells in Graves' hyperthyroidism and ophthalmopathy. MiXCR, run by TCRdb on the multiplex PCR reads, gives a single entry per CDR3 protein. The sample comprises under 400,000 distinct CDR3 sequences, about 12% of which are singletons, and 9.2% rests with the top ten. Sequenced input: blood. Every receptor here comes from a woman under 30 with Graves' hyperthyroidism. The CDR3 runs from the conserved cysteine through the conserved F or W. Fields, in order: J gene, V gene, CDR3 protein.

TRBJ2-6	TRBV2	CASSEMWGSGANVLTF
TRBJ2-2	TRBV30	CAWSVVYRGAHTGELFF
TRBJ2-5	TRBV10-3	CATSTGMETQYF
TRBJ2-7	TRBV2	CASRPSPYEQYF
TRBJ1-5	TRBV12-3/TRBV12-4	CASSLWGGSFQPQHF
TRBJ1-1	TRBV28	CASSGWREETEAFF
TRBJ2-5	TRBV2	CASSEGTGRSETQYF
TRBJ1-6	TRBV20-1	CSARRGISNSPLHF
TRBJ2-5	TRBV27	CASSLRGFLARETQYF
TRBJ2-2	TRBV12-3/TRBV12-4	CASRGGVGELFF
TRBJ2-7	TRBV7-2	CASSSFRQGPREQYF